Given below is one T cell receptor beta chain in context. The antigen is not known. This CDR3 comprises 16 residues. Trimming pared 1 base from V and 7 bases from J, leaving 16 bases between. In germline, CDR1 is LGHNA, CDR2 YNFKEQ. Constant-segment-primed 5'RACE gave TCR alpha and TCR beta cDNA libraries with sample barcodes and UMIs. TCRdb called the 5' RACE reads again in MiXCR, with one record for every CDR3 protein. The table has roughly 300,000 distinct CDR3 sequences, roughly 13% seen once; the top ten hold 20% to 25%. This entry comes from a study of T-cell memory formation after mild COVID-19. Whole-study context: The TCR clusters were mostly specific to one donor.

Findings of the study overall: Later expanders leaned CD4+, whereas day 15 to 85 contracting clones were balanced CD4/CD8. Pre-infection memory carried some responding clones, suggesting that cross-reactive memory joined.

The chain combines TRBV4-2 with TRBJ1-4; tentatively, D is TRBD1 (5 bases). The sequencing sample was made of PBMCs or a T cell subset sorted from them (not recorded which). This receptor was obtained from a man younger than 35 who had mild COVID-19 (a few samples of this study predate the infection). Cell type and time point are not known. This CDR3 is CASSQVGGAQGEKLFF. The CDR3 DNA reads TGTGCCAGCAGCCAAGTGGGAGGGGCCCAGGGTGAAAAACTGTTTTTT.